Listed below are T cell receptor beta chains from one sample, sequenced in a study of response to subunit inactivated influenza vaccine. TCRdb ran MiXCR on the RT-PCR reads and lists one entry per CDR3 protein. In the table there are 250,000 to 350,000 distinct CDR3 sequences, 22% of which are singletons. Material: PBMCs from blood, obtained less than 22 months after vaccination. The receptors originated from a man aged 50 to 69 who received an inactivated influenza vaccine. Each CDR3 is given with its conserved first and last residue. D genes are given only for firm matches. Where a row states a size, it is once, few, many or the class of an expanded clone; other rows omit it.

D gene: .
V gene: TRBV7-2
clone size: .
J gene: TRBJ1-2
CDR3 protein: CASSLGRGDGYTF
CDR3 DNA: TGTGCCAGCAGCTTAGGCCGGGGAGATGGCTACACCTTC

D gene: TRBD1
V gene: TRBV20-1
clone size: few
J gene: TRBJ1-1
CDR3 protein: CSAPRDSPSGGLNTEAFF
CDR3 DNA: TGCAGTGCTCCAAGAGACAGTCCCTCAGGGGGTCTGAACACTGAAGCTTTCTTT

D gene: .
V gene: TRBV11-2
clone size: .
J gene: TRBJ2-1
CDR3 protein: CASSFLSGQGSSHNEQFF
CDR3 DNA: TGTGCCAGCAGCTTTCTTTCGGGACAAGGGAGTTCCCACAATGAGCAGTTCTTC

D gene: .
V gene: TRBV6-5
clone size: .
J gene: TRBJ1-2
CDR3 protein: CASSYTQGHYGYTF
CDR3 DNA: TGTGCCAGCAGTTACACGCAGGGTCACTATGGCTACACCTTC

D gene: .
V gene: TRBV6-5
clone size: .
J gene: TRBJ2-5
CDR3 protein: CASSYSGIPGETQYF
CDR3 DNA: TGTGCCAGCAGTTACTCAGGCATCCCCGGAGAGACCCAGTACTTC

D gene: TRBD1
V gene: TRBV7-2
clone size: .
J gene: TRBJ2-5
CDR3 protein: CASSRSGQGETQYF
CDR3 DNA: TGTGCCAGCAGCCGTTCGGGACAGGGCGAGACCCAGTACTTC

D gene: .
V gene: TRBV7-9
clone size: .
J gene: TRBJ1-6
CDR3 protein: CASSLGERNSPLHF
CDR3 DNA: TGTGCCAGCAGCTTAGGGGAGAGAAATTCACCCCTCCACTTT

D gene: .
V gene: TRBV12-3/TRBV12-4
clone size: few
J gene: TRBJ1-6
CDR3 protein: CASSFGEDNSPLHF
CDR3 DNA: TGTGCCAGCAGTTTTGGCGAAGATAATTCACCCCTCCACTTT

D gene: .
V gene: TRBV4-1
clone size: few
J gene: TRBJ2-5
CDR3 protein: CASSKVGQETQYF
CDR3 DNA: TGCGCCAGCAGCAAGGTTGGTCAAGAGACCCAGTACTTC

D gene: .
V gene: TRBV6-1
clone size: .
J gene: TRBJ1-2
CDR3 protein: CASSRAGTYGYTF
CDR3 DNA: TGTGCCAGCAGCCGGGCTGGAACCTATGGCTACACCTTC

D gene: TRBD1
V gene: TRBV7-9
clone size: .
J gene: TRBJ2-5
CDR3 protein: CASSLRGQGAYETQYF
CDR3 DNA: TGTGCCAGCAGCTTAAGGGGACAGGGGGCTTATGAGACCCAGTACTTC

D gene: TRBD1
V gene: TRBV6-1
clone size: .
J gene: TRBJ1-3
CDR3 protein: CASSTTGTGLSGSGNTIYF
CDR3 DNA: TGTGCCAGCAGTACCACCGGGACAGGCCTGTCTGGGTCTGGAAACACCATATATTTT